Listed here are 30 T cell receptor beta chains from one sample, sequenced in a study of blood T cells in healthy people across ages. Primed by a sample-barcoded 5' primer and a J-beta primer mix, a second PCR proceeded for roughly 6 to 12 cycles. Via MiXCR, TCRdb re-called the 5' RACE reads, giving one row per CDR3 protein. Of 1.2 million to 1.5 million distinct CDR3 sequences detected, almost 60% appear once; the ten largest clones hold 5% to 7%. Sample: blood. Receptors originate from a man between 18 and 35 years old in good health.

This chain links TRBV14 with TRBJ2-1, with 9 positions matching TRBD2. V dropped 1 base and J dropped 4; count of bases not matched to a gene: 8. Germline V gives CDR1 SGHDN, CDR2 FVKESK. The CDR3 has 17 residues. CDR3 in amino acids: CASSQGPTSGYYNEQFF. The CDR3 DNA follows: TGTGCCAGCAGCCAAGGGCCTACTAGCGGGTATTACAATGAGCAGTTCTTC.

This clonotype was detected a few times. This chain connects TRBV13 to TRBJ2-4; D is uncertain. The DNA end favors TRBJ2-7, so the J call may be wrong. Germline CDR1 is PRHDT and CDR2 is FYEKMQ (reference sequence). The CDR3 is 15 amino acids. As DNA, the CDR3 is TGTGCCAGCTCTTCGAGGCGACCAGCCTACTACGAGCAGTACTTC. It codes for CASSSRRPAYYEQYF.

The V call is TRBV10-2, the J call TRBJ2-7, with D possibly TRBD1 on 5 matching bases. Germline CDR1 and CDR2: WSHSY and SAAADI. This CDR3 contains 12 residues. V was cut by 3 bases and J by 6 bases, with 9 bases left in between. The CDR3, as DNA: TGCGCCAGCAGTGATCAGGGAACCGAGCAGTACTTC. It yields the protein CASSDQGTEQYF.

This chain connects TRBV10-3 to TRBJ2-2; D not resolved. This CDR3 is 15 amino acids long. Germline-derived CDR1 and CDR2 are ENHRY and SYGVKD. Trimming took 7 bases from V and 0 from J, leaving 12 bases between them. CDR3 amino acids: CAINQQGANTGELFF. The CDR3 DNA follows: TGTGCCATCAACCAACAAGGTGCGAACACCGGGGAGCTGTTTTTT.

The chain employs TRBV2 and TRBJ2-6; 7 positions agree with TRBD1. The germline CDR1 and CDR2 sequences are SNHLY and FYNNEI. The ends lost 10 bases at V and 0 bases at J; junction bases unmatched: 3. The length of the CDR3 is 14 residues. The CDR3 DNA reads TGTGCCAATAGACAGGGCTCTGGGGCCAACGTCCTGACTTTC. This translates into CANRQGSGANVLTF.

The genes are TRBV7-2 and TRBJ2-6; D ambiguous. CDR3 size: 15 residues. Germline V lookup: CDR1 SGHTA, CDR2 FQGNSA. Trimming took 0 bases from V and 1 from J, leaving 4 bases between them. DNA for the CDR3: TGTGCCAGCAGCTTAGCTCGTTCTGGGGCCAACGTCCTGACTTTC. It codes for CASSLARSGANVLTF.

The CDR3: CASSREEGSNQPQHF. CDR3 bases: TGTGCCAGCAGTAGAGAAGAGGGCAGTAATCAGCCCCAGCATTTT. This chain joins TRBV6-5 and TRBJ1-5; no definite D call. The germline CDR1 and CDR2 sequences are MNHEY and SVGAGI. V lost 5 bases and J lost 4, with 15 bases in between. This CDR3 is built from 15 residues.

The gene calls are TRBV20-1 and TRBJ2-5; 12 bases align to TRBD1. The J call is uncertain, as TRBJ2-7 better fits the DNA end. Per germline, CDR1 DFQATT and CDR2 SNEGSKA (reference sequence). CDR3 size: 15 residues. The CDR3: CSASGPGQGAPEQYF. In DNA form, the CDR3 reads TGCAGTGCTAGTGGGCCGGGACAGGGGGCCCCCGAGCAGTACTTC.

V and J are TRBV7-4 and TRBJ2-1, with 10 positions matching TRBD2. The CDR3 has 16 residues. The V gene's germline CDR1 is SGHVT and CDR2 SQSDAQ. The J segment lost 4 bases and the V segment lost 1 base, leaving 4 bases of the junction unmatched. The CDR3 bases are TGTGCCAGCAGCTTAGTCCCTAGCGGGAGTTACAATGAGCAGTTCTTC. Its protein product is CASSLVPSGSYNEQFF.

V is TRBV27 and J is TRBJ1-2; perhaps TRBD1 as D (6 bases). Germline V gene data show CDR1 as MNHEY and CDR2 as SMNVEV (reference sequence). The CDR3 is 14 residues long. Trimming left V 5 bases short and J 4 bases short, with 14 bases between. This CDR3 reads CASSDATGSYGYTF. The CDR3 nucleotides are TGTGCCAGCAGTGACGCGACAGGTAGCTATGGCTACACCTTC.

The table lists this clonotype with a few counts. The CDR3 is CASSVGLAGVETQYF. Here the CDR3 DNA reads TGTGCCAGCAGTGTAGGACTAGCGGGAGTGGAGACCCAGTACTTC. This sequence joins TRBV25-1 and TRBJ2-7, with 13 bases that match TRBD2. The J call is doubtful: the DNA matches TRBJ2-5 better. The length of the CDR3 is 15 residues. Germline V gene sequence: CDR1 MGHDK, CDR2 SYGVNS.

The table lists this clonotype with a few counts. V usage is TRBV20-1 and J usage is TRBJ2-5, with D possibly being TRBD2 (5 bases). The V gene's germline CDR1 is DFQATT and CDR2 SNEGSKA (reference sequence). The CDR3 consists of 12 residues. The V gene lost 6 bases and the J gene lost 3 bases, with 11 bases spanning the gap. This CDR3 reads CSAVTSEETQYF. CDR3 in DNA: TGCAGTGCCGTTACTAGTGAAGAGACCCAGTACTTC.

This rearrangement joins TRBV6-1 to TRBJ2-7; possible D gene TRBD1, 5 bases. The CDR3 sequence is 14 residues long. Deletions cut 2 bases from V and 3 bases from J, with 11 bases between. Germline values: CDR1 MNHNS, CDR2 SASEGT. CDR3 amino acids: CASSEQGSDYEQYF. The CDR3 DNA reads as TGTGCCAGCAGTGAACAGGGAAGCGACTACGAGCAGTACTTC.

The rearrangement uses TRBV20-1 and TRBJ1-5; D remains unclear. The length of the CDR3 is 14 residues. Between the trimmed V and J ends, which lost 2 bases and 0 bases, there was a span of 8 bases. Germline CDR1 is DFQATT and CDR2 is SNEGSKA (reference sequence). The CDR3 region has the DNA TGCAGTGCTAGAAATGGAAATAGCAATCAGCCCCAGCATTTT. Translation: CSARNGNSNQPQHF.

This clonotype was seen a handful of times. The chain couples TRBV27 to TRBJ2-7; the D is unclear. The CDR3 sequence is 11 residues long. Trimming removed 8 bases from V and 2 bases from J, with 7 bases in between. Germline lookup yields CDR1 MNHEY and CDR2 SMNVEV (reference sequence). CDR3 bases: TGTGCCAGCGCACACGCCTACGAGCAGTACTTC. Translating gives CASAHAYEQYF.

The chain carries TRBV10-2 and TRBJ2-3, with 9 bases lining up with TRBD2. The CDR3 runs to 15 residues. CDR1 is WSHSY, CDR2 SAAADI, per germline. Trimming at V came to 7 bases and at J to 4 bases, leaving 9 bases not matched to a gene. The CDR3 bases are TGCGCCAGCAACCCTAGCGGGGTTCCGGCAGATACGCAGTATTTT. Translated, it gives CASNPSGVPADTQYF.

The chain combines TRBV6-1 with TRBJ2-3, with D unclear. The CDR3 totals 16 residues. Deletions cut 3 bases from V and 2 bases from J, with 15 bases between. The germline gives CDR1 MNHNS, CDR2 SASEGT. DNA of the CDR3: TGTGCCAGCAGTGACTCAATGGGCAGCCCCACAGATACGCAGTATTTT. Translating it yields CASSDSMGSPTDTQYF.

The chain joins TRBV7-2 to TRBJ2-2, with D tentatively TRBD2 (5 bases). CDR3 size: 14 residues. CDR1 and CDR2 (germline): SGHTA, FQGNSA. V was clipped by 4 bases and J by 6 bases, with 12 bases between them. The CDR3 sequence: CASSSTRTPGELFF. The CDR3 DNA reads as TGTGCCAGCAGCTCCACTAGAACTCCCGGGGAGCTGTTTTTT.

This clonotype came up a few times. The chain recombines TRBV27 with TRBJ2-3; D gene unclear. There are 14 residues in the CDR3. The V gene's germline CDR1 is MNHEY and CDR2 SMNVEV (reference sequence). The germline V and J ends were trimmed by 4 bases and 2 bases, with 10 bases remaining between them. The CDR3 nucleotides read TGTGCCAGCAGTTCTTCACAGTCCACAGATACGCAGTATTTT. It is translated as CASSSSQSTDTQYF.

This clonotype was seen only a few times. This rearrangement joins TRBV10-3 to TRBJ1-2, with unresolved D. Between the trimmed V and J ends, which lost 5 bases and 0 bases, there was a span of 16 bases. This CDR3 spans 16 amino acids. Germline CDR1 and CDR2: ENHRY and SYGVKD. The CDR3 sequence is CAISLDSATSNYGYTF. The CDR3 DNA reads TGTGCCATCAGTTTAGACTCGGCCACTTCTAACTATGGCTACACCTTC.

This clonotype was observed once. V is TRBV27 and J is TRBJ1-1; 10 bases fit TRBD1. The CDR3 spans 16 residues. V was clipped by 5 bases and J by 5 bases; unmatched bases: 11. Per germline, CDR1 MNHEY and CDR2 SMNVEV (reference sequence). The CDR3 loop is CASSPRVGTGETEAFF. Here the CDR3 DNA reads TGTGCCAGCAGTCCGAGAGTAGGGACAGGGGAGACTGAAGCTTTCTTT.

The chain uses TRBV4-1 and TRBJ2-7; TRBD1 matches 7 bases. Germline-derived CDR1 and CDR2 are MGHRA and YSYEKL. J lost 3 bases, V lost 3 bases, and 8 bases had no gene match. The CDR3 loop spans 15 amino acids. The CDR3 loop is CASSHQGDGVYEQYF. CDR3 bases: TGCGCCAGCAGCCACCAGGGGGACGGAGTCTACGAGCAGTACTTC.

The chain is built from TRBV4-3 and TRBJ2-2, with TRBD2 matching 14 bases. The V gene's germline CDR1 is LGHNA and CDR2 YSLEER. V was clipped by 0 bases and J by 6 bases; unmatched bases: 9. This CDR3 comprises 19 residues. CDR3 in amino acids: CASSQDIAQTSGGAGELFF. As DNA, the CDR3 is TGCGCCAGCAGCCAAGACATAGCCCAGACTAGCGGGGGGGCCGGGGAGCTGTTTTTT.

The rearrangement joins TRBV10-3 to TRBJ1-5; TRBD1 might be the D (5 bases). CDR1 ENHRY and CDR2 SYGVKD come from the germline V gene. V gave up 10 bases and J gave up 0 bases, with 16 bases separating them. CDR3 length equals 15 residues. The CDR3 region has the DNA TGTGCCACCTGCCCGGACACCTATAGCAATCAGCCCCAGCATTTT. Its protein product is CATCPDTYSNQPQHF.

The chain links TRBV20-1 to TRBJ2-2; D uncertain. Trimming took off 0 bases at V and 4 bases at J, with 9 bases between the two ends. Looked up from germline, CDR1 is DFQATT and CDR2 is SNEGSKA (reference sequence). CDR3 length equals 14 residues. For the CDR3, the DNA is TGCAGTGCTAGAGAAACGATGAGCACCGGGGAGCTGTTTTTT. It yields the protein CSARETMSTGELFF.

The chain is built from TRBV18 and TRBJ2-7, with TRBD2 matching over 11 bases. With 6 bases clipped from V and 4 bases from J, the junction kept 5 bases outside the gene matches. The CDR3 covers 14 residues. Germline V gene lookup returns CDR1 KGHSH and CDR2 LQKENI. The CDR3 sequence is CASSKGLAVYEQYF. DNA of the CDR3: TGTGCCAGCTCCAAGGGACTAGCGGTGTACGAGCAGTACTTC. Full variable domain (remainder filled in from reference TRBV18 and TRBJ2-7): NAGVMQNPRHLVRRRGQEARLRCSPMKGHSHVYWYRQLPEEGLKFMVYLQKENIIDESGMPKERFSAEFPKEGPSILRIQQVVRGDSAAYFCASSKGLAVYEQYFGPGTRLTVT.

The V and J genes are TRBV7-9 and TRBJ1-2; D is uncertain. The CDR3 length is 14 residues. Trimming pared 4 bases from V and 4 bases from J, leaving 13 bases between. In germline, CDR1 is SEHNR, CDR2 FQNEAQ (reference sequence). DNA of the CDR3: TGTGCCAGCAGCTACCACCAGGTTTGCTATGGCTACACCTTC. It translates to CASSYHQVCYGYTF.

The chain joins TRBV5-1 to TRBJ2-4, with 9 bases aligning to TRBD1. The junction had 8 bases not matched to a gene; V was cut back by 4 bases and J by 6 bases. CDR3 length: 15 amino acids. Germline CDR1 is SGHRS and CDR2 is YFSETQ. The CDR3 sequence: CASSQRTGETNIQYF. The CDR3 DNA follows: TGCGCCAGCAGCCAACGGACAGGGGAAACAAACATTCAGTACTTC.

The chain carries TRBV20-1 and TRBJ1-6; unclear D gene. The CDR3 length is 16 residues. The germline V and J ends were trimmed by 3 bases and 0 bases, with 12 bases remaining between them. Germline V gene sequence: CDR1 DFQATT, CDR2 SNEGSKA (reference sequence). DNA of the CDR3: TGCAGTGCTAGTATTCTGGGAAGCTCCTATAATTCACCCCTCCACTTT. Its protein product is CSASILGSSYNSPLHF.

The chain joins TRBV11-2 to TRBJ2-7; the D is unclear. Germline assignment: CDR1 SGHAT and CDR2 FQNNGV. The CDR3 covers 15 residues. V was trimmed by 3 bases and J by 7 bases, leaving 19 bases between them. The CDR3 nucleotides read TGTGCCAGCAGCTTTATCCGGGCTGAACTCAATGAGCAGTACTTC. Amino acid sequence: CASSFIRAELNEQYF.